This T cell receptor beta chain originates from a study of T cells in localized non-small cell lung cancer. Study-wide results and limits: When the top 100 tumor clones were examined, a median approximately 62 of them also appeared in the adjacent lung, which was paired and uninvolved.

Produced via immunoSEQ multiplex PCR; TCRdb's table is partial and in-frame only. The table lists about 52,000 clones, 80% of them singletons, with roughly 4% in the top ten. A remark on this clone: Its antigen remains unidentified.

Looked up from germline, CDR1 is MDHEN and CDR2 is SYDVKM. There are 16 residues in the CDR3. Trimming cost V 2 bases and J 1 base, with 12 bases left between them. The J gene is TRBJ1-3, the V gene TRBV28, with TRBD1 as a possible D gene (5 bases). The clonotype originates from a woman aged 35 to 70 with stage II lung adenocarcinoma. Here the sequenced sample was PBMCs, taken before any cancer treatment. The CDR3 sequence is CASSLRRGGSGNTIYF. DNA for the CDR3: TGTGCCAGCAGTTTACGCCGGGGGGGATCTGGAAACACCATATATTTT. Full variable domain (outside the CDR3, taken from reference TRBV28 and TRBJ1-3): DVKVTQSSRYLVKRTGEKVFLECVQDMDHENMFWYRQDPGLGLRLIYFSYDVKMKEKGDIPEGYSVSREKKERFSLILESASTNQTSMYLCASSLRRGGSGNTIYFGEGSWLTVV.